These 29 T cell receptor beta chains were sequenced from one sample in a study of T cell responses to AZD1222 COVID-19 vaccine. Sequenced by immunoSEQ multiplex PCR; TCRdb stores in-frame clones only, minus some. The repertoire includes more than 110,000 clones, 91% of them detected once, and roughly 3.1% sits in the top ten. This specimen consisted of peripheral blood, obtained on day 0 of AZD1222 vaccination. The receptors derive from an adult in good health.

The chain joins TRBV7-2 to TRBJ2-4, with 7 bases that match TRBD1. CDR1 SGHTA and CDR2 FQGNSA come from the germline V gene. Trimming at V came to 4 bases and at J to 6 bases, leaving 9 bases not matched to a gene. The CDR3 covers 15 residues. CDR3 coding DNA: TGTGCCAGCAGCTCTCCCAGACAGGGCCTAAACATTCAGTACTTC. Translating it yields CASSSPRQGLNIQYF.

V usage is TRBV3-1 (or the pseudogene TRBV3-2) and J usage is TRBJ2-7, with D possibly matching TRBD2 (5 bases). The CDR3 contains 14 residues. From germline, CDR1 is LGHDT and CDR2 YNNKEL (reference sequence). The V end was cut by 4 bases, the J end by 0 bases, with 10 bases between. The CDR3 is CASSPLTTSYEQYF. CDR3 coding DNA: TGTGCCAGCAGCCCTTTGACTACCTCCTACGAGCAGTACTTC.

The V and J genes are TRBV18 and TRBJ1-4; D ambiguous. This CDR3 contains 16 residues. Germline V gene sequence: CDR1 KGHSH, CDR2 LQKENI. Trimming shortened V by 6 bases and J by 6 bases, and 20 bases separated the two germline ends. CDR3 nucleotides: TGTGCCAGCTCGCCGTTCGTTCGGGGTTCGGATGAAAAACTGTTTTTT. Translated: CASSPFVRGSDEKLFF.

The chain couples TRBV7-9 to TRBJ1-3, with TRBD1 matching over 7 bases. The V segment lost 5 bases and the J segment 0 bases; nucleotides outside the gene matches: 7. The germline V gene encodes CDR1 SEHNR and CDR2 FQNEAQ (reference sequence). This CDR3 has 16 amino acids. The CDR3 spells CASSPRGASSGNTIYF. In DNA form, the CDR3 reads TGTGCCAGCAGCCCCAGGGGGGCTAGCTCTGGAAACACCATATATTTT.

The rearrangement joins TRBV5-1 to TRBJ2-2; unclear D gene. V lost 0 bases to trimming and J lost 6 bases, with 18 bases between them. This CDR3 has 17 amino acids. Germline V lookup: CDR1 SGHRS, CDR2 YFSETQ. This CDR3 is CASSLGFGVGRAGELFF. CDR3 coding DNA: TGCGCCAGCAGCTTGGGTTTTGGCGTAGGTAGGGCCGGGGAGCTGTTTTTT.

J is TRBJ2-1 and V is TRBV6-4; possible D gene TRBD2, 7 bases. V was trimmed by 3 bases and J by 3 bases, leaving 12 bases between them. Germline lookup yields CDR1 MRHNA and CDR2 SNTAGT. This CDR3 is 15 amino acids long. For the CDR3, the DNA is TGTGCCAGCAGTGAAGGGGGGGCCTTCTACAATGAGCAGTTCTTC. Its translation: CASSEGGAFYNEQFF.

The V gene is TRBV20-1, the J gene TRBJ2-1; no reliable D call. Germline CDR1 DFQATT, CDR2 SNEGSKA (reference sequence). This CDR3 region has 12 residues. Trimming stripped 3 bases from V and 8 bases from J, with 11 bases between. CDR3 nucleotides: TGCAGTGCTAGTCCCGGGTTAGATGAGCAGTTCTTC. This sequence encodes CSASPGLDEQFF.

The chain joins TRBV5-1 to TRBJ1-3; 7 nucleotides line up with TRBD1. V trimming: 5 bases; J trimming: 3 bases; junction bases outside the gene matches: 8. CDR1 SGHRS and CDR2 YFSETQ come from the germline V gene. The CDR3 length is 15 residues. The CDR3 is CASRIDRAGGNTIYF. The CDR3 DNA sequence: TGCGCCAGCAGAATTGACAGGGCGGGTGGAAACACCATATATTTT.

The chain couples TRBV6-5 to TRBJ2-2; 9 nucleotides align to TRBD1. The ends lost 5 bases at V and 7 bases at J; junction bases unmatched: 8. CDR3 size: 15 residues. Germline CDR1 is MNHEY and CDR2 is SVGAGI. CDR3 in amino acids: CASSTPGQGHGELFF. The CDR3 nucleotides are TGTGCCAGCAGTACCCCGGGACAGGGCCACGGGGAGCTGTTTTTT.

The chain links TRBV19 to TRBJ2-3; unclear D gene. The CDR3 has 13 residues. The germline V and J ends were trimmed by 10 bases and 1 base, with 12 bases remaining between them. Germline V gene data show CDR1 as LNHDA and CDR2 as SQIVND (reference sequence). The CDR3 loop is CATCESGTDTQYF. CDR3 DNA: TGTGCCACCTGCGAGAGTGGCACAGATACGCAGTATTTT.

The rearrangement joins TRBV27 to TRBJ2-3; D unresolved. The CDR3 runs 15 residues. The germline gives CDR1 MNHEY, CDR2 SMNVEV (reference sequence). V lost 5 bases to trimming and J lost 1 base, with 13 bases between them. This CDR3 reads CASSLRHGGTDTQYF. Here the CDR3 DNA reads TGTGCCAGCAGTCTGAGGCATGGTGGCACAGATACGCAGTATTTT.

This clone was seen once. The chain is built from TRBV15 and TRBJ1-1; D is uncertain. CDR3 length: 17 amino acids. Per germline, CDR1 LNHNV and CDR2 YYDKDF (reference sequence). V was cut by 3 bases and J by 2 bases, with 19 bases left in between. CDR3 region: CATSRLLGSLENTEAFF. As DNA, the CDR3 is TGTGCCACCAGCAGGCTGCTGGGGTCATTAGAAAACACTGAAGCTTTCTTT. The variable domain in full, completed from reference TRBV15 and TRBJ1-1, reads DAMVIQNPRYQVTQFGKPVTLSCSQTLNHNVMYWYQQKSSQAPKLLFHYYDKDFNNEADTPDNFQSRRPNTSFCFLDIRSPGLGDTAMYLCATSRLLGSLENTEAFFGQGTRLTVV.

In its sample, this clone was seen a few times. The chain uses TRBV30 and TRBJ1-5; D is undetermined. V was clipped by 3 bases and J by 3 bases, with 9 bases between them. In germline, CDR1 is GTSNPN, CDR2 SVGIG (reference sequence). The CDR3 has 13 residues. The CDR3 spells CAWSPGYNQPQHF. The DNA of the CDR3 is TGTGCCTGGAGCCCCGGATACAATCAGCCCCAGCATTTT. Supplemented by reference TRBV30 and TRBJ1-5, the full variable domain reads SQTIHQWPATLVQPVGSPLSLECTVEGTSNPNLYWYRQAAGRGLQLLFYSVGIGQISSEVPQNLSASRPQDRQFILSSKKLLLSDSGFYLCAWSPGYNQPQHFGDGTRLSIL.

The sample holds one count of this clone. V is TRBV7-7 and J is TRBJ2-1; 10 bases are shared with TRBD1. Looked up from germline, CDR1 is SSHAT and CDR2 is FNYEAQ (reference sequence). The CDR3 extends over 13 amino acids. The J segment lost 2 bases and the V segment lost 8 bases, leaving 0 bases of the junction unmatched. CDR3 nucleotides: TGTGCCAGCGGGACAGGGGCCTACAATGAGCAGTTCTTC. Translation gives CASGTGAYNEQFF.

The genes are TRBV6-5 and TRBJ1-2; a possible D gene is TRBD1 (6 bases). V dropped 4 bases and J dropped 4 bases, with 16 bases sitting between them. The V gene's germline CDR1 is MNHEY and CDR2 SVGAGI. This CDR3 contains 15 residues. DNA for the CDR3: TGTGCCAGCAGTTTCAGGGGACCCTCCGTCTATGGCTACACCTTC. It specifies CASSFRGPSVYGYTF.

The chain combines TRBV4-1 with TRBJ2-1, with 7 bases that match TRBD2. The length of the CDR3 is 14 residues. Trimming cost V 3 bases and J 8 bases; bases outside gene matches: 7. Germline V CDR1 and CDR2: MGHRA, YSYEKL. The CDR3 DNA reads as TGCGCCAGCAGCCACGCCCCGGGGGGTGATGAGCAGTTCTTC. Its translation: CASSHAPGGDEQFF.

This chain connects TRBV6-4 to TRBJ1-1, with D uncertain. This CDR3 is 17 amino acids long. CDR1 and CDR2 (germline): MRHNA, SNTAGT. V lost 1 base, J lost 3 bases, and 18 bases lay in between. The CDR3 sequence is CASSDFRAERRYTEAFF. The CDR3 DNA is TGTGCCAGCAGTGACTTTAGGGCTGAGAGGAGATACACTGAAGCTTTCTTT.

This chain uses TRBV28 with TRBJ2-3, with 9 bases aligning to TRBD1. Trimming took 5 bases from V and 3 from J; bases not matched to a gene: 6. There are 15 residues in the CDR3. CDR1 is MDHEN, CDR2 SYDVKM, per germline. In DNA, the CDR3 is TGTGCCAGCAGTCACCGGGACAGGGCTACAGATACGCAGTATTTT. It is translated as CASSHRDRATDTQYF.

CDR3 nucleotide sequence: TGTGCCAGCAGCCAAGATTATAGCGGGAGTTTGTCCTACGAGCAGTACTTC. Encoded protein: CASSQDYSGSLSYEQYF. The gene calls are TRBV4-2 and TRBJ2-7; TRBD2 matches 9 bases. This CDR3 is built from 17 residues. Per the germline V gene, CDR1 is LGHNA and CDR2 is YNFKEQ. Losses at the gene ends were 0 bases for V and 1 base for J; bases not matched to a gene: 7.

This rearrangement joins TRBV6-5 to TRBJ2-1, with D perhaps TRBD1 or TRBD2 (5 bases each). CDR1 and CDR2 from the germline V gene are MNHEY and SVGAGI. The CDR3 runs to 14 residues. V lost 6 bases and J 6 bases, leaving 15 bases between the germline ends. CDR3 region: CASRLTRGVNEQFF. CDR3 coding DNA: TGTGCCAGCAGGCTTACCCGGGGCGTCAATGAGCAGTTCTTC.

This rearrangement joins TRBV28 to TRBJ2-7; 11 nucleotides agree with TRBD2. CDR1 and CDR2 from the germline V gene are MDHEN and SYDVKM. This CDR3 is 15 amino acids long. V dropped 2 bases and J dropped 9; count of bases not matched to a gene: 9. CDR3 nucleotides: TGTGCCAGCAGTTTAAATAGCGGGAGGGCTGGTGGGCAGTACTTC. The encoded protein is CASSLNSGRAGGQYF.

The chain is built from TRBV11-2 and TRBJ2-1; the D gene is possibly TRBD2 (5 bases). Germline V gene data show CDR1 as SGHAT and CDR2 as FQNNGV. The CDR3 sequence is 13 residues long. Trimming shortened V by 4 bases and J by 10 bases, and 14 bases separated the two germline ends. The CDR3 DNA sequence: TGTGCCAGCAGCTCTGCTAGCTGGTACGAGCAGTTCTTC. Translation: CASSSASWYEQFF.

The genes are TRBV28 and TRBJ1-2; D ambiguous. This CDR3 has 12 residues. Germline V gene data show CDR1 as MDHEN and CDR2 as SYDVKM. Deletions cut 7 bases from V and 5 bases from J, with 11 bases between. CDR3 nucleotide sequence: TGTGCCAGCACCTCTCGAGGGTATGGCTACACCTTC. Translation gives CASTSRGYGYTF.

The V gene is TRBV7-3, the J gene TRBJ1-5; D gene ambiguous. Germline CDR1 reads SGHTA; CDR2 reads FQGTGA. The CDR3 is 13 amino acids. The V end was cut by 2 bases, the J end by 1 base, with 3 bases between. CDR3 sequence reads: CASSLSSNQPQHF. The CDR3, as DNA: TGTGCCAGCAGCTTATCGAGCAATCAGCCCCAGCATTTT.

This chain joins TRBV11-3 and TRBJ2-7; D is uncertain. V was trimmed by 7 bases and J by 2 bases, leaving 9 bases between them. CDR1 and CDR2 (germline): SGHNT, YENEEA. CDR3 length equals 12 residues. The CDR3 sequence: CASMGDTYEQYF. As DNA, the CDR3 is TGTGCCAGCATGGGCGATACCTACGAGCAGTACTTC. Full variable domain (rest looked up from reference TRBV11-3 and TRBJ2-7): EAGVVQSPRYKIIEKKQPVAFWCNPISGHNTLYWYLQNLGQGPELLIRYENEEAVDDSQLPKDRFSAERLKGVDSTLKIQPAELGDSAVYLCASMGDTYEQYFGPGTRLTVT.

The chain uses TRBV28 and TRBJ1-2, with TRBD1 identical over 8 bases. V dropped 6 bases and J dropped 0; count of bases not matched to a gene: 12. Germline V lookup: CDR1 MDHEN, CDR2 SYDVKM. CDR3 length: 17 amino acids. The CDR3 is CASSQSQGARANYGYTF. The CDR3 region has the DNA TGTGCCAGCAGCCAAAGTCAGGGGGCGAGAGCTAACTATGGCTACACCTTC.

This chain uses TRBV6-5 with TRBJ1-2, with 8 bases lining up with TRBD1. Germline-derived CDR1 and CDR2 are MNHEY and SVGAGI. V was clipped by 7 bases and J by 0 bases; unmatched bases: 4. The CDR3 has 14 amino acids. The CDR3 is CASNGQGANYGYTF. CDR3 coding DNA: TGTGCCAGCAATGGACAGGGTGCTAACTATGGCTACACCTTC.

The chain carries TRBV13 and TRBJ2-1; 15 nucleotides align to TRBD2. Germline values: CDR1 PRHDT, CDR2 FYEKMQ (reference sequence). This CDR3 contains 18 residues. J lost 9 bases, V lost 4 bases, and 13 bases had no gene match. The CDR3 reads CASSSQKGLAGGPGEQFF. In DNA, the CDR3 is TGTGCCAGCAGCTCCCAAAAAGGACTAGCGGGAGGGCCGGGTGAGCAGTTCTTC.

V usage is TRBV4-1 and J usage is TRBJ2-7, with 9 bases identical to TRBD1. The length of the CDR3 is 14 residues. V was clipped by 4 bases and J by 3 bases; unmatched bases: 4. The germline V gene encodes CDR1 MGHRA and CDR2 YSYEKL. The CDR3 loop is CASSPPDRGYEQYF. The DNA for the CDR3 is TGCGCCAGCAGCCCTCCGGACAGGGGCTACGAGCAGTACTTC.